This TCR beta chain is from a study of early T cells in non-severe SARS-CoV-2 infection (dated by TCRdb to 2020 to 2022). Background for the entire study: TCR sequencing used bulk RNA from unsorted whole blood, so alpha and beta chains could not be paired. Study-wide conclusions, independent of this receptor: VDJdb matching was skewed toward anti-spike CD8 responses and likely underestimated virus-specific expansions by missing private and CD4 specificities.

The library was generated by 5' RACE. Sequencing used a NextSeq 500. In the TCR library protocol, unique molecular identifiers were attached to individual cDNA molecules to correct for PCR bias and sequencing error. Sequencing covered both TCR alpha and beta chains, and within each sample the abundances of alpha and beta sequences were tightly co-correlated. Concerning the study's data processing: Decombinator V4 was used to perform V gene, J gene and CDR3 annotation of TCR sequences. TCRs were defined as expanded if a significant change between any two time points was detected under a Poisson model with p below 0.0001. Abundances of TCRs were expressed as counts per million after normalisation to the total number of TCRs sequenced in each sample. TRAV1-2 paired with TRAJ12, TRAJ20 or TRAJ33 defined MAIT TCRs, while TRAV10 paired with TRAJ18 defined iNKT TCRs. A search of VDJdb, accessed on 1 November 2021, was run for TCRs annotated to CMV, EBV and SARS-CoV-2, with TCRs annotated for multiple antigens excluded. The public reads were reanalyzed by TCRdb: fastp trimming at Q25, MiXCR alignment, in-frame beta chains only. Each CDR3 protein appears once, grouped with its most common genes and DNA. It is TCRdb's table, rather than the study itself, that gives the V and J calls and clone size. The sample table shows some 57,000 distinct CDR3 sequences, and roughly 8.2% are seen once. The top ten clonotypes cover roughly 4.2% of the sample.

For this clonotype: There is no known antigen for this receptor. No clone much larger than this one lies a single base away; base qualities are absent.

The study was a case-control design nested within a healthcare worker cohort in London, UK, with weekly nasopharyngeal swab PCR tests and blood sampling. Between 23 and 31 March 2020, the week of the UK lockdown, healthcare workers were enrolled and then followed up weekly for as long as 16 weeks. V is trimmed back by 7 bases and J by 4 bases, and the junction contains 4 bases that no gene match accounts for. The germline V gene sets CDR1 to MDHEN and CDR2 to SYDVKM. CDR3 length: 13 amino acids, cysteine to phenylalanine. Only the CDR3 portion is preserved as DNA: 39 bases, with reading frame beginning at the first base.

The receptor chain draws on TRBV28 and TRBJ1-5, and TRBD1 matches 7 of the central bases. This TCR was sampled from an adult who was a healthcare worker with PCR-confirmed SARS-CoV-2 infection or an uninfected control (not recorded which). The sequencing sample was made of whole blood. The CDR3 here reads CASTRGFNQPQHF. The bases are TGTGCCAGCACCAGGGGGTTTAATCAGCCCCAGCATTTT. Outside the CDR3, residues come from the reference TRBV28 and TRBJ1-5 proteins, so the full variable domain is: DVKVTQSSRYLVKRTGEKVFLECVQDMDHENMFWYRQDPGLGLRLIYFSYDVKMKEKGDIPEGYSVSREKKERFSLILESASTNQTSMYLCASTRGFNQPQHFGDGTRLSIL.